The text below deals with one T cell receptor (beta chain). Antigen unknown. A much larger clone is a single base away; this may be a read error. Study-level points and caveats: The TCR gene usage of tumor memory CD4+ T cells clustered together with blood and lymph node memory CD4+ cells and with lymph node naive CD4+ cells.

Constant-region reverse primers amplified full-length variable regions, followed by semi-nested Nested Universal Primer A PCR. TCRdb called the 5' RACE reads again in MiXCR, with one record for every CDR3 protein. The sample shows 30,000 to 40,000 distinct CDR3 sequences, about 28% of them seen only once. CD25-based Treg depletion was applied to purified naive CD4+ T cells. The CDR3 spans 20 residues. Unmatched junction bases numbered 16, after V lost 4 bases and J lost 2 bases. CDR1 SGHRS and CDR2 YFSETQ come from the germline V gene. Input material: naive CD4+ T cells sorted from a lymph node. Subset specified: naive CD4+ T cells, CD4+CD45RA+CD25-. The V call is TRBV5-1, the J call TRBJ2-2, with TRBD2 matching over 11 bases. This TCR came from a female donor with breast cancer. This CDR3 is CASSPSGATGTSGNTGELFF. In DNA form, the CDR3 reads TGCGCCAGCAGCCCCTCCGGGGCAACCGGGACTAGCGGAAACACCGGGGAGCTGTTTTTT.